These 28 T cell receptor beta chains were sequenced from one sample in a study of T cells in Graves' hyperthyroidism and ophthalmopathy (dated by TCRdb to about 2019). Library preparation was by multiplex PCR. Instrument on record: Illumina HiSeq 2000. Amplification of TCR beta CDR3 regions was carried out from RNA transcripts. A first-round RT-PCR of the TCR CDR3 used the HTBI primer set with the Qiagen OneStep RT-PCR kit. TCRdb's own reprocessing of the public reads used fastp at Q25 and MiXCR and kept productive beta chains. Rows are combined by CDR3 protein, so each entry shows the most common genes and DNA. This sample comprises a few hundred thousand distinct CDR3 sequences, about 15% of them detected only once. The ten top clones hold approximately 29% of the sample. What was sequenced was blood. The receptor source for this set is a woman aged 25 to 39 with Graves' hyperthyroidism.

A remark on this clonotype: A read error may explain this, as a much larger clone is one base away. This chain connects TRBV18 to TRBJ1-1, with TRBD1 as a possible D gene (6 bases). Germline CDR1 and CDR2: KGHSH and LQKENI. This CDR3 is built from 11 residues. V dropped 6 bases and J dropped 10 bases, with 12 bases sitting between them. CDR3 amino acids: CASSPRGGAFF. The CDR3 DNA follows: TGTGCCAGCTCTCCCAGGGGTGGAGCTTTCTTT.

This clonotype was seen only a few times. The J gene is TRBJ2-5, the V gene TRBV7-9, with D maybe TRBD2 (6 bases). The CDR3 spans 15 residues. Per germline, CDR1 SEHNR and CDR2 FQNEAQ (reference sequence). V was trimmed by 1 base and J by 0 bases, leaving 9 bases between them. For the CDR3, the DNA is TGTGCCAGCAGCTTAGGGGGGGAGTACCAAGAGACCCAGTACTTC. Its protein is CASSLGGEYQETQYF.

This clonotype was counted many times. This chain uses TRBV11-3 with TRBJ2-1; unclear D gene. V gave up 0 bases and J gave up 7 bases, with 4 bases separating them. From germline, CDR1 is SGHNT and CDR2 YENEEA. The CDR3 contains 12 residues. The CDR3 region has the DNA TGTGCCAGCAGCTTAGACGGGAATGAGCAGTTCTTC. This sequence encodes CASSLDGNEQFF.

This clonotype was seen at least ten times. The chain employs TRBV28 and TRBJ2-7; 7 bases map to TRBD2. The CDR3 has 15 amino acids. V lost 3 bases, J lost 3 bases, and 8 bases stayed unmatched. Per the germline V gene, CDR1 is MDHEN and CDR2 is SYDVKM. CDR3 in DNA: TGTGCCAGCAGTTTCTTTCCCGGGACTAACTACGAGCAGTACTTC. This translates into CASSFFPGTNYEQYF. The full variable domain, its missing parts supplied by reference TRBV28 and TRBJ2-7, is DVKVTQSSRYLVKRTGEKVFLECVQDMDHENMFWYRQDPGLGLRLIYFSYDVKMKEKGDIPEGYSVSREKKERFSLILESASTNQTSMYLCASSFFPGTNYEQYFGPGTRLTVT.

This clonotype appeared a few times. This chain links TRBV6-1 with TRBJ2-7; 12 bases match TRBD2. Germline values: CDR1 MNHNS, CDR2 SASEGT. There are 15 residues in the CDR3. The junction had 7 bases not matched to a gene; V was cut back by 6 bases and J by 4 bases. The CDR3 sequence: CASRASGRALYEQYF. In DNA form, the CDR3 reads TGTGCCAGCAGAGCTAGCGGGAGGGCCCTTTACGAGCAGTACTTC.

J is TRBJ2-7 and V is TRBV20-1; 7 positions match TRBD1. CDR3 length: 11 residues. With V trimmed by 5 bases and J by 8 bases, 6 bases remained unmatched. Germline assignment: CDR1 DFQATT and CDR2 SNEGSKA (reference sequence). CDR3 nucleotides: TGCAGTGCTCTAGACAGGGTCAAGCAGTACTTC. Amino acid sequence: CSALDRVKQYF.

This clonotype was observed a handful of times. The chain couples TRBV6-1 to TRBJ2-2, with 10 positions matching TRBD1. This CDR3 contains 16 residues. The J segment lost 6 bases and the V segment lost 3 bases, leaving 7 bases of the junction unmatched. Germline CDR1 reads MNHNS; CDR2 reads SASEGT. The CDR3 DNA reads as TGTGCCAGCAGTGATGGATCGACAGGGGGCTCCGGGGAGCTGTTTTTT. It codes for CASSDGSTGGSGELFF.

Note on this clonotype: A junction end diverges from the germline sequence, so it may reflect a read error. The chain has TRBV6-5 and TRBJ1-1; 11 bases agree with TRBD1. The CDR3 consists of 15 residues. CDR1 is MNHEY and CDR2 is SVGAGI in the germline V gene. The CDR3 nucleotides read TGTGCCAACAGTTACGGCGGGACAGGGGGAACTGAAGCTTTCTTT. Translating it yields CANSYGGTGGTEAFF.

This clonotype was seen only a few times. The chain recombines TRBV6-1 with TRBJ1-6, with no clear D. Trimming shortened V by 6 bases and J by 9 bases, and 18 bases separated the two germline ends. Germline V gene sequence: CDR1 MNHNS, CDR2 SASEGT. The CDR3 totals 15 residues. The CDR3 bases are TGTGCCAGCAGATCGGACCCCAAAGGTGGTTCACCCCTCCACTTT. As protein: CASRSDPKGGSPLHF.

This clonotype was seen a handful of times. V is TRBV6-1 and J is TRBJ2-1; 14 bases map to TRBD2. With 7 bases clipped from V and 7 bases from J, the junction kept 6 bases outside the gene matches. CDR3 length equals 15 residues. Looked up from germline, CDR1 is MNHNS and CDR2 is SASEGT. As DNA, the CDR3 is TGTGCCAGCACAGGACTAGCGGGAGGTATGAATGAGCAGTTCTTC. Translating gives CASTGLAGGMNEQFF.

This clonotype was seen repeatedly, ten times or more. J is TRBJ2-1 and V is TRBV11-1; D may match TRBD1 or TRBD2 (6 bases each). Trimming took 5 bases from V and 12 from J, leaving 14 bases between them. Germline CDR1 SGHAT, CDR2 FQDESV (reference sequence). The CDR3 spans 12 residues. CDR3 in DNA: TGTGCCAGCAGCCGAGGGGGGTTAGGGCAGTTCTTC. Translating gives CASSRGGLGQFF.

V and J are TRBV19 and TRBJ2-3, with D perhaps TRBD1 or TRBD2 (5 bases each). Trimming stripped 6 bases from V and 1 base from J, with 11 bases between. CDR3 length equals 14 residues. CDR1 and CDR2 from the germline V gene are LNHDA and SQIVND (reference sequence). Here the CDR3 DNA reads TGTGCCAGTAGCCGGGACGGGCGCACAGATACGCAGTATTTT. This encodes CASSRDGRTDTQYF. Variable domain in full (rest from reference TRBV19 and TRBJ2-3): DGGITQSPKYLFRKEGQNVTLSCEQNLNHDAMYWYRQDPGQGLRLIYYSQIVNDFQKGDIAEGYSVSREKKESFPLTVTSAQKNPTAFYLCASSRDGRTDTQYFGPGTRLTVL.

The genes are TRBV19 and TRBJ2-3; TRBD2 aligns across 9 bases. V gave up 4 bases and J gave up 5 bases; unmatched junction bases: 4. CDR3 length: 14 amino acids. From germline, CDR1 is LNHDA and CDR2 SQIVND (reference sequence). The DNA of the CDR3 is TGTGCCAGTAGTAGCGGGAGGGCTGAAGATACGCAGTATTTT. It specifies CASSSGRAEDTQYF.

This clonotype was observed a few times. The rearrangement links TRBV6-6 to TRBJ2-7, with D uncertain. The CDR3 covers 16 residues. V gave up 0 bases and J gave up 2 bases, with 14 bases separating them. In germline, CDR1 is MNHNY, CDR2 SVGAGI (reference sequence). CDR3 in amino acids: CASSYSSGSEPYEQYF. The CDR3 nucleotides read TGTGCCAGCAGTTACTCTTCAGGCTCTGAACCCTACGAGCAGTACTTC.

This clonotype was counted many times. This rearrangement joins TRBV11-2 to TRBJ2-5; D ambiguous. The CDR3 loop spans 14 amino acids. Germline loops: CDR1 SGHAT, CDR2 FQNNGV. Trimming cost V 3 bases and J 1 base, with 9 bases left between them. The CDR3 DNA sequence: TGTGCCAGCAGCTTTGGAGCACGCCAAGAGACCCAGTACTTC. Protein: CASSFGARQETQYF.

The chain couples TRBV5-1 to TRBJ2-4; 10 nucleotides agree with TRBD1. The CDR3 is made up of 14 amino acids. V lost 7 bases, J lost 5 bases, and 6 bases stayed unmatched. The germline V gene encodes CDR1 SGHRS and CDR2 YFSETQ. The CDR3 sequence: CASGLGQGENIQYF. DNA of the CDR3: TGCGCCAGCGGCCTCGGACAGGGGGAAAACATTCAGTACTTC.

This clonotype has a count of ten or more. The V gene is TRBV3-1, the J gene TRBJ1-2, with 9 positions matching TRBD1. Germline loops: CDR1 LGHDT, CDR2 YNNKEL (reference sequence). The CDR3 spans 14 residues. Trimming took 4 bases from V and 7 from J; bases not matched to a gene: 7. This CDR3 is CASSLPGQGVGYTF. The CDR3 nucleotides are TGTGCCAGCAGCCTCCCGGGACAGGGTGTTGGCTACACCTTC.

This clonotype was found a few times. The V gene is TRBV18, the J gene TRBJ2-1; D gene uncertain. V dropped 3 bases and J dropped 4 bases, with 16 bases sitting between them. The germline V gene encodes CDR1 KGHSH and CDR2 LQKENI. The CDR3 is 16 amino acids. CDR3 sequence (DNA): TGTGCCAGCTCACCGCTGGGGAAAGGAGTTTACAATGAGCAGTTCTTC. Amino acids: CASSPLGKGVYNEQFF.

This clonotype was detected many times. The gene calls are TRBV6-6 and TRBJ1-1; D is unresolved. Per the germline V gene, CDR1 is MNHNY and CDR2 is SVGAGI (reference sequence). Trimming pared 0 bases from V and 1 base from J, leaving 6 bases between. The CDR3 spans 14 residues. The DNA for the CDR3 is TGTGCCAGCAGTTACTCGATGTCGAACACTGAAGCTTTCTTT. The encoded protein is CASSYSMSNTEAFF.

As concerns this clonotype: A read error is possible here, since a much larger clone lies one base away. The chain links TRBV20-1 to TRBJ1-2, with D hard to call. The CDR3 consists of 14 residues. In germline, CDR1 is DFQATT, CDR2 SNEGSKA (reference sequence). The DNA for the CDR3 is TGCAGTGCTGGAGATGAGGCGTCCGAATATGGCTACACCTTC. Translated, it gives CSAGDEASEYGYTF.

This clonotype was recorded at least ten times. The V and J genes are TRBV6-1 and TRBJ2-7; TRBD2 aligns across 13 bases. CDR3 length: 20 amino acids. Trimming at V came to 5 bases and at J to 0 bases, leaving 16 bases not matched to a gene. Germline V gene sequence: CDR1 MNHNS, CDR2 SASEGT. Here the CDR3 DNA reads TGTGCCAGCAGTCACTCCACCGGGACTAGCGGGACACAGAGCTCCTACGAGCAGTACTTC. Translating it yields CASSHSTGTSGTQSSYEQYF.

This clonotype has just a few counts. This rearrangement joins TRBV5-8 to TRBJ1-5; D possibly corresponds to TRBD1 (5 bases). Trimming took off 0 bases at V and 0 bases at J, with 19 bases between the two ends. Germline CDR1 is SGHTS and CDR2 is YDEGEE. The CDR3 loop spans 19 amino acids. This chain's CDR3 is CASSLGVGTSAYSNQPQHF. CDR3 nucleotides: TGTGCCAGCAGCTTGGGAGTGGGGACCTCGGCATATAGCAATCAGCCCCAGCATTTT.

The sample holds many counts of this clonotype. The V call is TRBV12-3 or TRBV12-4, the J call TRBJ2-3; the D is unclear. Between the trimmed V and J ends, which lost 5 bases and 2 bases, there was a span of 8 bases. CDR3 length: 13 residues. CDR3 bases: TGTGCCAGCAGTCCGCCAGACACAGATACGCAGTATTTT. It specifies CASSPPDTDTQYF.

There are many counts of this clonotype. V usage is TRBV9 and J usage is TRBJ1-5; D is unresolved. V was cut by 0 bases and J by 2 bases, with 6 bases left in between. The CDR3 is 14 residues long. Germline lookup yields CDR1 SGDLS and CDR2 YYNGEE. The chain's CDR3 is CASSVDHGNQPQHF. CDR3 bases: TGTGCCAGCAGCGTAGATCATGGCAATCAGCCCCAGCATTTT. Complete variable domain (other parts from reference TRBV9 and TRBJ1-5): DSGVTQTPKHLITATGQRVTLRCSPRSGDLSVYWYQQSLDQGLQFLIQYYNGEERAKGNILERFSAQQFPDLHSELNLSSLELGDSALYFCASSVDHGNQPQHFGDGTRLSIL.

This clonotype showed up many times. The chain carries TRBV30 and TRBJ2-6; D uncertain. The CDR3 consists of 15 residues. CDR1 and CDR2 from the germline V gene are GTSNPN and SVGIG (reference sequence). V dropped 4 bases and J dropped 0 bases, with 10 bases sitting between them. CDR3 region: CAWTEDTSGANVLTF. CDR3 nucleotide sequence: TGTGCCTGGACAGAAGATACCTCTGGGGCCAACGTCCTGACTTTC.

This clonotype was seen repeatedly, ten times or more. The chain has TRBV11-2 and TRBJ2-2; TRBD1 aligns across 7 bases. The CDR3 is made up of 16 amino acids. Looked up from germline, CDR1 is SGHAT and CDR2 is FQNNGV. The junction had 5 bases not matched to a gene; V was cut back by 2 bases and J by 2 bases. The CDR3 DNA is TGTGCCAGCAGCTTAACCGGGACAGCCAACACCGGGGAGCTGTTTTTT. Amino acids: CASSLTGTANTGELFF.

This chain joins TRBV24-1 and TRBJ2-1; TRBD2 matches 13 bases. The germline V gene encodes CDR1 KGHDR and CDR2 SFDVKD. Trimming at V came to 1 base and at J to 1 base, leaving 6 bases not matched to a gene. The CDR3 loop spans 19 amino acids. The CDR3 is CATSDFPGLAGSSYNEQFF. In DNA, the CDR3 is TGTGCCACCAGTGATTTCCCGGGACTAGCGGGATCGTCCTACAATGAGCAGTTCTTC.

This clonotype was counted ten times or more. The J gene is TRBJ2-7, the V gene TRBV28; no clear D. The CDR3 runs to 16 residues. V was cut by 4 bases and J by 1 base, with 17 bases left in between. The germline gives CDR1 MDHEN, CDR2 SYDVKM. The CDR3 DNA is TGTGCCAGCAGTTCCCCAAACGTTATTGGGTCCTACGAGCAGTACTTC. Translation gives CASSSPNVIGSYEQYF.